This T cell receptor (beta chain) emerged from a study of shared clonotypes between healthy human individuals. Findings of the study overall: In contrast to clonotypes shared by all four donors, non-shared clonotypes had lower generation probabilities.

Methods used by the authors: From ImmunoSEQ came sequences covering only the junction and carrying no quality scores, so filtering differed. Data came from immunoSEQ multiplex PCR; TCRdb stores just in-frame clones and leaves some out. For V, J and clone size, that table is used; D and trimming come from the DNA. The table has about 2.4 million clones, more than 90% seen once. Concerning this clone itself: Its target is not known.

CDR1 and CDR2 from the germline V gene are LNHDA and SQIVND (reference sequence). The CDR3 has 15 residues. J was trimmed by 3 bases and V by 4 bases; bases with no gene match: 5. V and J are TRBV19 and TRBJ2-7; 11 nucleotides line up with TRBD2. What was sequenced was naive CD4+ T cells sorted from blood. As for subset: CD45RA+ positively selected. The sequence came from a man between 18 and 35 years old in good health. The CDR3 bases are TGTGCCAGTAGTACCGGAGGGACTAGCGGCTACGAGCAGTACTTC. This translates into CASSTGGTSGYEQYF.